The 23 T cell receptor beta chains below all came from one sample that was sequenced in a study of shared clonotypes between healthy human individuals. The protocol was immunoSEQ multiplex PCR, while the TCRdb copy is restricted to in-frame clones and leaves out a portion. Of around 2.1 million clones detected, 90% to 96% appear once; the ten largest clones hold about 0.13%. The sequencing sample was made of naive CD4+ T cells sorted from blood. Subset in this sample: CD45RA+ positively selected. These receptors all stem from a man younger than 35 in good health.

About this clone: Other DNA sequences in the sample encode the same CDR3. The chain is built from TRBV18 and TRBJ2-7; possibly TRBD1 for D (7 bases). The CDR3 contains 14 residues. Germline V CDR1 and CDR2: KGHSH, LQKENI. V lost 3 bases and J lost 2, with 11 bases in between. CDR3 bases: TGTGCCAGCTCACCGCGGGACAGTCCCTACGAGCAGTACTTC. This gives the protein CASSPRDSPYEQYF.

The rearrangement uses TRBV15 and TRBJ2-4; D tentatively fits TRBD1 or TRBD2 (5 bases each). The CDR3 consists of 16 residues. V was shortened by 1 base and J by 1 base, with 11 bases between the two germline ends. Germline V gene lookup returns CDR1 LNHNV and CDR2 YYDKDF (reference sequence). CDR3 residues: CATSRGGSEAKNIQYF. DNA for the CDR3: TGTGCCACCAGCAGAGGGGGGAGTGAGGCCAAAAACATTCAGTACTTC.

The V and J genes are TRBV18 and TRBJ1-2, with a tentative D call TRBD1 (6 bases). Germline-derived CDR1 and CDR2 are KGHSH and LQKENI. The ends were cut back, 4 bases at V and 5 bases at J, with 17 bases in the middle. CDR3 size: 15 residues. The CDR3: CASSQQGGYSYGYTF. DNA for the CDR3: TGTGCCAGCTCACAACAGGGAGGTTATTCATATGGCTACACCTTC. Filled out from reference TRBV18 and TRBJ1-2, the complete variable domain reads NAGVMQNPRHLVRRRGQEARLRCSPMKGHSHVYWYRQLPEEGLKFMVYLQKENIIDESGMPKERFSAEFPKEGPSILRIQQVVRGDSAAYFCASSQQGGYSYGYTFGSGTRLTVV.

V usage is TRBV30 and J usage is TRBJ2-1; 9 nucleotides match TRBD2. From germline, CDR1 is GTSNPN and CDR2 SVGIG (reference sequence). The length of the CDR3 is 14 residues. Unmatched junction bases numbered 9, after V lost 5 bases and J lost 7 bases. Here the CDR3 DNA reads TGTGCCTGGGTTAAAGGCGGGGGGGGTAATGAGCAGTTCTTC. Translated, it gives CAWVKGGGGNEQFF.

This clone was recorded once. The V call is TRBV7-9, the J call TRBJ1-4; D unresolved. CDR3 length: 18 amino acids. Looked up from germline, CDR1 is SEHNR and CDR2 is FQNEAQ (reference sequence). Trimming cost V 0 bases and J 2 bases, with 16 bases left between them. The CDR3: CASSLASLREATNEKLFF. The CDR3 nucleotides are TGTGCCAGCAGCTTAGCGAGCCTAAGAGAGGCGACTAATGAAAAACTGTTTTTT.

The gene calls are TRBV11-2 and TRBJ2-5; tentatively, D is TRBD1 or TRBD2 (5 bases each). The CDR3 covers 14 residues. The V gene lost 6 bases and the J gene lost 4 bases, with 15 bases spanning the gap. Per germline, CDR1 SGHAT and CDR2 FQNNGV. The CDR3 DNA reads TGTGCCAGCAGGTCATCGAGGGACGGAGAGACCCAGTACTTC. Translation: CASRSSRDGETQYF. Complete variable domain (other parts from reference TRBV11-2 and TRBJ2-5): EAGVAQSPRYKIIEKRQSVAFWCNPISGHATLYWYQQILGQGPKLLIQFQNNGVVDDSQLPKDRFSAERLKGVDSTLKIQPAKLEDSAVYLCASRSSRDGETQYFGPGTRLLVL.

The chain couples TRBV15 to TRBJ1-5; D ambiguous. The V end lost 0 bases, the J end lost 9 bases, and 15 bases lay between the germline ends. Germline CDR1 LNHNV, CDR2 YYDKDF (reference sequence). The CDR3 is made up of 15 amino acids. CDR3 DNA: TGTGCCACCAGCAGAGATCGGGCAGCTCCACGGCCCCAGCATTTT. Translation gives CATSRDRAAPRPQHF. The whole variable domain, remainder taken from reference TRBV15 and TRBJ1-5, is DAMVIQNPRYQVTQFGKPVTLSCSQTLNHNVMYWYQQKSSQAPKLLFHYYDKDFNNEADTPDNFQSRRPNTSFCFLDIRSPGLGDTAMYLCATSRDRAAPRPQHFGDGTRLSIL.

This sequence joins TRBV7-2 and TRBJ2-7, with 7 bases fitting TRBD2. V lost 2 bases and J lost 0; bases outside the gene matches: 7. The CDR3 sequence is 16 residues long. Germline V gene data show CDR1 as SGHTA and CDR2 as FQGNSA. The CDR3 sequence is CASSLTGAGSSYEQYF. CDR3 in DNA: TGTGCCAGCAGCTTAACCGGAGCGGGATCCTCCTACGAGCAGTACTTC. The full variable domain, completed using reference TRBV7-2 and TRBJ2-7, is GAGVSQSPSNKVTEKGKDVELRCDPISGHTALYWYRQSLGQGLEFLIYFQGNSAPDKSGLPSDRFSAERTGGSVSTLTIQRTQQEDSAVYLCASSLTGAGSSYEQYFGPGTRLTVT.

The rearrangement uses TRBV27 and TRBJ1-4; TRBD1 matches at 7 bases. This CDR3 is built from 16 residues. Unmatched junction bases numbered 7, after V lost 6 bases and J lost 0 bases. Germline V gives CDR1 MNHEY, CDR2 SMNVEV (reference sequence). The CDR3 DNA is TGTGCCAGCAGCTTAGGGGGCGGGGCAACTAATGAAAAACTGTTTTTT. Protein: CASSLGGGATNEKLFF.

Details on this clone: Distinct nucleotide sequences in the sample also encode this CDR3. The CDR3 sequence: CASSPPTGGYEQYF. DNA for the CDR3: TGTGCCAGCTCACCACCTACAGGGGGCTACGAGCAGTACTTC. The rearrangement uses TRBV18 and TRBJ2-7; TRBD1 matches 8 bases. Germline trimming cut 0 bases from V and 3 bases from J; bases unmatched to any gene: 1. Looked up from germline, CDR1 is KGHSH and CDR2 is LQKENI. The CDR3 loop spans 14 amino acids.

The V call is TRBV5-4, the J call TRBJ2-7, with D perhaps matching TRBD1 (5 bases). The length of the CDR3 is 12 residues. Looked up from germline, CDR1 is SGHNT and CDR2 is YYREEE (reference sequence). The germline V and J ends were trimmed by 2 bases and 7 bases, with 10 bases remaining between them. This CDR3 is CASSFDRLEQYF. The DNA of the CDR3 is TGTGCCAGCAGCTTTGACAGACTGGAGCAGTACTTC.

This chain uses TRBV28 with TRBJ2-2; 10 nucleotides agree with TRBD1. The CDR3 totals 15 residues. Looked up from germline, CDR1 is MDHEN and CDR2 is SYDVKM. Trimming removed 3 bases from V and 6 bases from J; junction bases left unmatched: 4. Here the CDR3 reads CASSFGDRGSGELFF. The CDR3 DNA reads TGTGCCAGCAGTTTTGGGGACAGGGGATCCGGGGAGCTGTTTTTT.

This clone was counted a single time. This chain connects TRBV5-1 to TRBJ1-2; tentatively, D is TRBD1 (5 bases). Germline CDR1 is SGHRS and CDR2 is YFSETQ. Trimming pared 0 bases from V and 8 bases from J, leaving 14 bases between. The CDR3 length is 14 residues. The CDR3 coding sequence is TGCGCCAGCAGCTTGGAAGGGGAGGTTAACGGCTACACCTTC. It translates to CASSLEGEVNGYTF.

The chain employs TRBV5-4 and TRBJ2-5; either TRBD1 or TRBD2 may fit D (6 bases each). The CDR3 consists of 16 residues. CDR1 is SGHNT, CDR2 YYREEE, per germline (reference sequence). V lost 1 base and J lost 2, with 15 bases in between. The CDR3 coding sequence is TGTGCCAGCAGCTTGATGGGGGGCGGGCTACAAGAGACCCAGTACTTC. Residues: CASSLMGGGLQETQYF.

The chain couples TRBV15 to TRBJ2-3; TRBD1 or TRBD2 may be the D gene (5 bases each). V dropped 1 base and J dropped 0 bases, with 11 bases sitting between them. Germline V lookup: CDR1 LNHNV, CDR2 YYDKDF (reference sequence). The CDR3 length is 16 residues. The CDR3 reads CATSRGNRDSTDTQYF. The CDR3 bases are TGTGCCACCAGCAGAGGTAACCGGGACAGCACAGATACGCAGTATTTT. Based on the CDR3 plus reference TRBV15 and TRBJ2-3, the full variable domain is DAMVIQNPRYQVTQFGKPVTLSCSQTLNHNVMYWYQQKSSQAPKLLFHYYDKDFNNEADTPDNFQSRRPNTSFCFLDIRSPGLGDTAMYLCATSRGNRDSTDTQYFGPGTRLTVL.

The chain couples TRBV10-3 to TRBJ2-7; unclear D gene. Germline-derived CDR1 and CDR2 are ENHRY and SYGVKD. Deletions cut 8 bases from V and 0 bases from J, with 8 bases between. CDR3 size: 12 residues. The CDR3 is CAIGRNSYEQYF. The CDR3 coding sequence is TGTGCCATCGGCCGGAACTCCTACGAGCAGTACTTC.

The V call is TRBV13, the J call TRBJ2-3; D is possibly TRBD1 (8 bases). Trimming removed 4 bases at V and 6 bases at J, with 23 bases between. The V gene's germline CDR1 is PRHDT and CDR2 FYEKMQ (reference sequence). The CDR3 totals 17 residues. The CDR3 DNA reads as TGTGCCAGCAGCTACAGGGGAGGGACAGGCAGCTCCGATACGCAGTATTTT. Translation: CASSYRGGTGSSDTQYF.

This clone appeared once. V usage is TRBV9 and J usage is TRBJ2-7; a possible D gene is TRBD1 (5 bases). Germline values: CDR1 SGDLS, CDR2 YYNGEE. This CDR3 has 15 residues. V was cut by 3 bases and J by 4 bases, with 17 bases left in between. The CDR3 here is CASSAQGSSRYEQYF. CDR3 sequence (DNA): TGTGCCAGCAGCGCCCAGGGAAGTTCGAGATACGAGCAGTACTTC.

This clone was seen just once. CDR3 amino acids: CASSSGDSPLHF. The CDR3 DNA reads as TGTGCCAGCAGCTCAGGGGATTCACCCCTCCACTTT. The rearrangement joins TRBV7-2 to TRBJ1-6; D is possibly TRBD1 (6 bases). The CDR3 is made up of 12 amino acids. V lost 4 bases and J lost 8, with 6 bases in between. Germline-derived CDR1 and CDR2 are SGHTA and FQGNSA.

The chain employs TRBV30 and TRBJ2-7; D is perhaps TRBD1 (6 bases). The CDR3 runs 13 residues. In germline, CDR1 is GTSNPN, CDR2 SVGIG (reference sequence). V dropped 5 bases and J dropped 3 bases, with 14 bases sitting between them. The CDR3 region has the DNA TGTGCCTGGGGGGGCGTTTTGCTCTACGAGCAGTACTTC. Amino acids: CAWGGVLLYEQYF.

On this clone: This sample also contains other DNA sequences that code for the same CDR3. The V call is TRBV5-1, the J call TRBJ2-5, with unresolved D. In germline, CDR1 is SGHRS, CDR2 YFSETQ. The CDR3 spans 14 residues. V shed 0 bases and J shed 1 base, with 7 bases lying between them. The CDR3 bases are TGCGCCAGCAGCTTGGAAAGTCTCCAAGAGACCCAGTACTTC. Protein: CASSLESLQETQYF.

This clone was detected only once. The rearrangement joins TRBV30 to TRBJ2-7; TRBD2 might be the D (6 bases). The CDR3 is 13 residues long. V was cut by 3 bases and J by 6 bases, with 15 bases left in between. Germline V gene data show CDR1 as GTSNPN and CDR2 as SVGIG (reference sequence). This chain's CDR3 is CAWRGLTGTEQYF. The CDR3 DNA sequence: TGTGCCTGGAGGGGACTTACAGGAACCGAGCAGTACTTC.

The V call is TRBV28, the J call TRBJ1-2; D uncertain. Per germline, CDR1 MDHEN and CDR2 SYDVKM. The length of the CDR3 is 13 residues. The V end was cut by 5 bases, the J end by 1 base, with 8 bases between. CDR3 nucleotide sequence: TGTGCCAGCAGTCGACTGAGTAACTATGGCTACACCTTC. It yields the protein CASSRLSNYGYTF.